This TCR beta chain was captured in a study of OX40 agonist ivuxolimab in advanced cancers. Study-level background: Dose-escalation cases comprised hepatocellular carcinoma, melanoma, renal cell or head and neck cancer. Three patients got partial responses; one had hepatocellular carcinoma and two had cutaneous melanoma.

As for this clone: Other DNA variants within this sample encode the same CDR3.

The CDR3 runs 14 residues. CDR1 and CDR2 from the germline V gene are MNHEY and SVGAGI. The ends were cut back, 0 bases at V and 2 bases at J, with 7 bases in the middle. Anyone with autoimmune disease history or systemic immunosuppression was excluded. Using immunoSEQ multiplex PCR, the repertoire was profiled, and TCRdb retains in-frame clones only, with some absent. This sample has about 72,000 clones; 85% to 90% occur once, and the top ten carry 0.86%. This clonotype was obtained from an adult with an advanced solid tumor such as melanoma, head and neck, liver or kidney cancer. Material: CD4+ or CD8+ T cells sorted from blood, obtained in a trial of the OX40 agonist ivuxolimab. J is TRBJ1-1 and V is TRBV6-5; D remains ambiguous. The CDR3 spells CASSYSKVNTEAFF. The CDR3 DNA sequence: TGTGCCAGCAGTTACTCGAAGGTAAACACTGAAGCTTTCTTT.